A selection of T cell receptor beta chains follows, all from one sample in a study of blood T cell repertoires in COVID-19. This table comes from immunoSEQ multiplex PCR, and its TCRdb copy is limited to in-frame clones, with some not included. In the table there are more than 150,000 clones, about 84% of which are singletons. The specimen sequenced was peripheral blood. The receptors here all came from a woman in her 30s with acute or convalescent COVID-19. Both conserved end residues are part of each CDR3. The order of the fields is V gene, J gene, D gene, clone size, CDR3 DNA, CDR3 protein. D genes are given only for firm matches. Some rows have no size entry. The others give once, few or many, or a class for an expanded clone.

V gene: TRBV30
J gene: TRBJ1-6
D gene: TRBD1
clone size: once
CDR3 DNA: TGTGCCTGGAGTGTAGGGGGCATGTATTCACCCCTCCACTTT
CDR3 protein: CAWSVGGMYSPLHF

V gene: TRBV18
J gene: TRBJ2-5
D gene: NA
clone size: NA
CDR3 DNA: TGTGCCAGCTCACCTGTTCCGCAAGAGACCCAGTACTTC
CDR3 protein: CASSPVPQETQYF

V gene: TRBV7-9
J gene: TRBJ2-3
D gene: TRBD2
clone size: NA
CDR3 DNA: TGTGCCAGCAGCTGGCTAGCGGGAGGGGGAGATACGCAGTATTTT
CDR3 protein: CASSWLAGGGDTQYF

V gene: TRBV4-2
J gene: TRBJ2-5
D gene: TRBD2
clone size: few
CDR3 DNA: TGTGCCAGCAGCCAAAAAGTAGGGGCAGCGGGATTGGCAGAGACCCAGTACTTC
CDR3 protein: CASSQKVGAAGLAETQYF

V gene: TRBV28
J gene: TRBJ2-1
D gene: TRBD1
clone size: NA
CDR3 DNA: TGTGCCAGCAGTTTCCCGGGACAGGGGGACAATGAGCAGTTCTTC
CDR3 protein: CASSFPGQGDNEQFF

V gene: TRBV10-3
J gene: TRBJ2-7
D gene: TRBD1
clone size: NA
CDR3 DNA: TGTGCCACCGGGACAGGGAATTACTACGAGCAGTACTTC
CDR3 protein: CATGTGNYYEQYF

V gene: TRBV25-1
J gene: TRBJ1-4
D gene: NA
clone size: NA
CDR3 DNA: TGTGCCAGCAGTGAATCTACAGTCAAAGAACTGTTTTTT
CDR3 protein: CASSESTVKELFF

V gene: TRBV27
J gene: TRBJ1-5
D gene: NA
clone size: NA
CDR3 DNA: TGTGCCAGCAGTTTAAGGGGTTTCAATCAGCCCCAGCATTTT
CDR3 protein: CASSLRGFNQPQHF

V gene: TRBV11-3
J gene: TRBJ2-5
D gene: NA
clone size: few
CDR3 DNA: TGTGCCAGCAGCTCAACCATGGCAGGGACCCAGTACTTC
CDR3 protein: CASSSTMAGTQYF

V gene: TRBV29-1
J gene: TRBJ2-1
D gene: NA
clone size: NA
CDR3 DNA: TGCAGCGCTTTGTCGTGGGGGGGCGGTAATGAGCAGTTCTTC
CDR3 protein: CSALSWGGGNEQFF

V gene: TRBV30
J gene: TRBJ1-6
D gene: NA
clone size: NA
CDR3 DNA: TGTGCCTGGAACCGTATGAGGGCAGGGGACAATTCACCCCTCCACTTT
CDR3 protein: CAWNRMRAGDNSPLHF

V gene: TRBV9
J gene: TRBJ1-1
D gene: NA
clone size: NA
CDR3 DNA: TGTGCCAGCAAACCTATCGGGACTGCTGAAGCTTTCTTT
CDR3 protein: CASKPIGTAEAFF

V gene: TRBV27
J gene: TRBJ2-6
D gene: NA
clone size: NA
CDR3 DNA: TGTGCCAGCAGTTTGGTTCTACCATTCTCTGGGGCCAACGTCCTGACTTTC
CDR3 protein: CASSLVLPFSGANVLTF

V gene: TRBV5-1
J gene: TRBJ1-2
D gene: TRBD1
clone size: few
CDR3 DNA: TGCGCCAGCAGCCGGGACAGGGGGCATGGCTACACCTTC
CDR3 protein: CASSRDRGHGYTF

V gene: TRBV6-4
J gene: TRBJ2-1
D gene: TRBD2
clone size: NA
CDR3 DNA: TGTGCCAGCAGTGACTTACCCGGGGGGGGTGAGCAGTTCTTC
CDR3 protein: CASSDLPGGGEQFF

V gene: TRBV18
J gene: TRBJ1-3
D gene: TRBD1
clone size: once
CDR3 DNA: TGTGCCAGCTCACCACCCGCAGGGGGCTTAATTGGAAACACCATATATTTT
CDR3 protein: CASSPPAGGLIGNTIYF

V gene: TRBV19
J gene: TRBJ2-7
D gene: TRBD1
clone size: NA
CDR3 DNA: TGTGCCAGTCGGGACAGGACCTACGAGCAGTACTTC
CDR3 protein: CASRDRTYEQYF

V gene: TRBV12-3/TRBV12-4
J gene: TRBJ2-3
D gene: TRBD1
clone size: once
CDR3 DNA: TGTGCCAGCAGCCTAGGGGGCAATACGCAGTATTTT
CDR3 protein: CASSLGGNTQYF

V gene: TRBV9
J gene: TRBJ1-6
D gene: NA
clone size: NA
CDR3 DNA: TGTGCCAGCAGCCCCTACAGGGACCCACCCCTCCACTTT
CDR3 protein: CASSPYRDPPLHF

V gene: TRBV11-2
J gene: TRBJ2-1
D gene: TRBD2
clone size: NA
CDR3 DNA: TGTGCCAGCAGCTTAGAGGGGGGGGCGGGAGGCTCCTACAATGAGCAGTTCTTC
CDR3 protein: CASSLEGGAGGSYNEQFF

V gene: TRBV7-2
J gene: TRBJ1-4
D gene: NA
clone size: few
CDR3 DNA: TGTGCCAGCAGCCCGGTCCTACGAGCCGAAAAACTGTTTTTT
CDR3 protein: CASSPVLRAEKLFF

V gene: TRBV6-5
J gene: TRBJ1-2
D gene: NA
clone size: NA
CDR3 DNA: TGTGCCAGCAGCCCAGGTCGGGGAGACTATGGCTACACCTTC
CDR3 protein: CASSPGRGDYGYTF

V gene: TRBV11-2
J gene: TRBJ2-7
D gene: NA
clone size: NA
CDR3 DNA: TGTGCCAGCAGCTTAGACGGCTACGAGCAGTACTTC
CDR3 protein: CASSLDGYEQYF

V gene: TRBV9
J gene: TRBJ2-7
D gene: TRBD1
clone size: NA
CDR3 DNA: TGTGCCAGCAGCCCAGGGACAGGACCTCCGTACGAGCAGTACTTC
CDR3 protein: CASSPGTGPPYEQYF

V gene: TRBV7-8
J gene: TRBJ1-1
D gene: TRBD1
clone size: NA
CDR3 DNA: TGTGCCAGCAGCTCACCGGGACAGGTGAACACTGAAGCTTTCTTT
CDR3 protein: CASSSPGQVNTEAFF

V gene: TRBV4-2
J gene: TRBJ2-2
D gene: NA
clone size: NA
CDR3 DNA: TGTGCCAGCAGCAAAAAGGAAGGGGACACCGGGGAGCTGTTTTTT
CDR3 protein: CASSKKEGDTGELFF

V gene: TRBV7-9
J gene: TRBJ2-7
D gene: NA
clone size: NA
CDR3 DNA: TGTGCCAGCAGGAAGGGGGGACTAAAATACGAGCAGTACTTC
CDR3 protein: CASRKGGLKYEQYF

V gene: TRBV7-2
J gene: TRBJ2-3
D gene: NA
clone size: NA
CDR3 DNA: TGTGCCAGCAGCTTAGGTGCAGGTTCAGATACGCAGTATTTT
CDR3 protein: CASSLGAGSDTQYF

V gene: TRBV3-1/TRBV3-2
J gene: TRBJ1-2
D gene: NA
clone size: NA
CDR3 DNA: TGTGCCAGCAGCCCCAGGACTCTACAGGGAAGCTATGGCTACACCTTC
CDR3 protein: CASSPRTLQGSYGYTF

V gene: TRBV5-6
J gene: TRBJ2-5
D gene: TRBD1
clone size: NA
CDR3 DNA: TGTGCCAGCAGCTTGGTGCTTCGGGACAGGGGGCGAGGGGAGACCCAGTACTTC
CDR3 protein: CASSLVLRDRGRGETQYF

V gene: TRBV10-3
J gene: TRBJ2-2
D gene: TRBD1
clone size: NA
CDR3 DNA: TGTGCCATCAGAGGAGGGACAGGGGGAACCGGGGAGCTGTTTTTT
CDR3 protein: CAIRGGTGGTGELFF